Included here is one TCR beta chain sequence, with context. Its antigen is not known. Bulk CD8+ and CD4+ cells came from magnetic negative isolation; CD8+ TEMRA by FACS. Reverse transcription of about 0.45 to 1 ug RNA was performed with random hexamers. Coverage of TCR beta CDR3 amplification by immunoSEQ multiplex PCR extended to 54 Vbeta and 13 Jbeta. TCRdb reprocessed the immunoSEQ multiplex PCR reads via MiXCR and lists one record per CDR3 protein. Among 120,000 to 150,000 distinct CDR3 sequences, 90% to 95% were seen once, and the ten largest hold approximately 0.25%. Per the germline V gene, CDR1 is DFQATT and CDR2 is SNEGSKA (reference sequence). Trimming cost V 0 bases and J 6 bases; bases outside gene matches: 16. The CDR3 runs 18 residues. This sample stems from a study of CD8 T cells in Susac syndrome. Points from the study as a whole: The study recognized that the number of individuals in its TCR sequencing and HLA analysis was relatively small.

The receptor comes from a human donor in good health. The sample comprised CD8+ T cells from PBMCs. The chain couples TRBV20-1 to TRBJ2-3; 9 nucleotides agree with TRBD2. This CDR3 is CSARDGGSGRAPRDTQYF. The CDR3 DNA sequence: TGCAGTGCTAGAGATGGCGGTAGCGGGAGAGCCCCTAGGGATACGCAGTATTTT.